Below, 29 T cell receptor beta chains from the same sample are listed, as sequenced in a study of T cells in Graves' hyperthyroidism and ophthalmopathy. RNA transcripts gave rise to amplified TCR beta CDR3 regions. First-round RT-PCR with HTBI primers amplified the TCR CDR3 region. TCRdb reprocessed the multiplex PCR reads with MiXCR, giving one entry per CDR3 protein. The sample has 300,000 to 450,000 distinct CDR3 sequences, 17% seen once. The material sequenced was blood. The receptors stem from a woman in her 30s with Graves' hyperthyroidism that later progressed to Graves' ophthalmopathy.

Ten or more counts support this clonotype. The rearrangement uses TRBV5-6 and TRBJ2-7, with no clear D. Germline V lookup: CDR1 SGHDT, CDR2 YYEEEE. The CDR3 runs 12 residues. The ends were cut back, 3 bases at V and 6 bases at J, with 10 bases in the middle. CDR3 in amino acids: CASSWGTGEQYF. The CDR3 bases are TGTGCCAGCAGCTGGGGAACCGGCGAGCAGTACTTC.

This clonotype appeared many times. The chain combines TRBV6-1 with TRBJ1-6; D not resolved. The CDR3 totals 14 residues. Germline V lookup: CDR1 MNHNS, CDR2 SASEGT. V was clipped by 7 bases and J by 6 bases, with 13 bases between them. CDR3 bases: TGTGCCAGCACCCTGCCCCGGAGTAATTCACCCCTCCACTTT. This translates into CASTLPRSNSPLHF.

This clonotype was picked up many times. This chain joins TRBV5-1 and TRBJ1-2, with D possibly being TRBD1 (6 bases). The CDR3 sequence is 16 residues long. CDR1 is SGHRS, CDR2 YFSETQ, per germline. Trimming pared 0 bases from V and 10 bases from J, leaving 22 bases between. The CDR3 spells CASSLAAGDATFDYTF. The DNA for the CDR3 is TGCGCCAGCAGCTTGGCGGCAGGGGATGCAACATTTGACTACACCTTC.

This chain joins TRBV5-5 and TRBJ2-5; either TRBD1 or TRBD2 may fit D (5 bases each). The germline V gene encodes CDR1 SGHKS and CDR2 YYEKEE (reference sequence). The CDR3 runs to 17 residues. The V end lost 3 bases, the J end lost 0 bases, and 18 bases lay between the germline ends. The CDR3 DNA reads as TGTGCCAGCAGCTCCTATAGTTCTGGGGGTTACCAAGAGACCCAGTACTTC. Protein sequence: CASSSYSSGGYQETQYF.

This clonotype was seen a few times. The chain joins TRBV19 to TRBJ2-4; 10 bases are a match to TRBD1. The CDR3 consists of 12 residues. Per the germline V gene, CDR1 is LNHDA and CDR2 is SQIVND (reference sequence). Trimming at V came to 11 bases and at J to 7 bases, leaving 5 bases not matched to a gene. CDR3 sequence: CASKGQGNIQYF. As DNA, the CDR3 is TGTGCCTCCAAGGGACAGGGGAACATTCAGTACTTC.

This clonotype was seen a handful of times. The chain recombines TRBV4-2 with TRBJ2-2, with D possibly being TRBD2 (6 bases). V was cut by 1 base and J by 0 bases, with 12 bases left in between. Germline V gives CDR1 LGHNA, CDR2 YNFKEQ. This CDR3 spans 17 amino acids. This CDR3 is CASSQGRGRSNTGELFF. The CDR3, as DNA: TGTGCCAGCAGCCAAGGGCGGGGACGATCGAACACCGGGGAGCTGTTTTTT.

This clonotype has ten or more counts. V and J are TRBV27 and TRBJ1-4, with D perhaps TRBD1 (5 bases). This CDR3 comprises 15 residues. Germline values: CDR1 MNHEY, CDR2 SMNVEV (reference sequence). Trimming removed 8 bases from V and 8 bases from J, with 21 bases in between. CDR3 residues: CASSRGWGVSEKLFF. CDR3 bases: TGTGCCAGCTCTCGAGGATGGGGGGTTTCAGAAAAACTGTTTTTT.

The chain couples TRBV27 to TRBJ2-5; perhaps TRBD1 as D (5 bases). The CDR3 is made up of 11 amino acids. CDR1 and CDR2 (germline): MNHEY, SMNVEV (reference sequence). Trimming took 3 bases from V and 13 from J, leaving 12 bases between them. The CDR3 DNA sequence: TGTGCCAGCAGTTTCGGTGGGGCCTCGTACTTC. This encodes CASSFGGASYF.

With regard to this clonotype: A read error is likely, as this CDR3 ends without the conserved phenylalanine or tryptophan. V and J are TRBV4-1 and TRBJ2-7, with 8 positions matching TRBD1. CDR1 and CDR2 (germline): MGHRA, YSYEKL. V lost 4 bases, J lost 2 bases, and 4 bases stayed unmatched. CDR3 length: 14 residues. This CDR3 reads CASSLTGQAYEQYY. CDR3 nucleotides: TGCGCCAGCAGCCTGACGGGACAGGCCTACGAGCAGTACTAC.

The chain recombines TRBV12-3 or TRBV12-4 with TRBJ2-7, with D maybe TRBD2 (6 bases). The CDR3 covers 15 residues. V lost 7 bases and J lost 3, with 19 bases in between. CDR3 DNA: TGTGCCAGCACCCGCGGGGAGGTTCTATTCTACGAGCAGTACTTC. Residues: CASTRGEVLFYEQYF.

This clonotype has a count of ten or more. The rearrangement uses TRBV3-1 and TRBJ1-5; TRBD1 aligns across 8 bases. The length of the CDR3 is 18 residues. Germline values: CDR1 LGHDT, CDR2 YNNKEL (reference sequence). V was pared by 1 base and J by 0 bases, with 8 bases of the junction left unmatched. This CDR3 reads CASSQVGRGPYSNQPQHF. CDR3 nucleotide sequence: TGTGCCAGCAGCCAAGTAGGCAGGGGGCCGTATAGCAATCAGCCCCAGCATTTT.

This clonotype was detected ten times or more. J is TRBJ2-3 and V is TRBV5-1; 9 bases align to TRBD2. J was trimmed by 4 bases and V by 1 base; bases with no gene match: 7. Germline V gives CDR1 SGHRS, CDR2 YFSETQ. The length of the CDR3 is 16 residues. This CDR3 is CASSLSSGGMSDTQYF. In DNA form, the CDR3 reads TGCGCCAGCAGCTTGAGTAGCGGGGGAATGTCAGATACGCAGTATTTT.

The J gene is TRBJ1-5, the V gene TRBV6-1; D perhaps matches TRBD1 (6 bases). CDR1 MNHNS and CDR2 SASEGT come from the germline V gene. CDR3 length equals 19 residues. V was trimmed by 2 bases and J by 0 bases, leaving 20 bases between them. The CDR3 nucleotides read TGTGCCAGCAGTGAATGGGAGGGCAGGGGAGCTTCTAGCAATCAGCCCCAGCATTTT. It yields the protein CASSEWEGRGASSNQPQHF.

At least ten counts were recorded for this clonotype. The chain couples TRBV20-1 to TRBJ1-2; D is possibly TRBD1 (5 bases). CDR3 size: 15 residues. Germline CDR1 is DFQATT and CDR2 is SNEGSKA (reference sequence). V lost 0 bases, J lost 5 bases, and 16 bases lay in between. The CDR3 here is CSARDLRGAGYGYTF. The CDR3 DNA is TGCAGTGCTAGAGATTTGCGGGGCGCAGGGTATGGCTACACCTTC.

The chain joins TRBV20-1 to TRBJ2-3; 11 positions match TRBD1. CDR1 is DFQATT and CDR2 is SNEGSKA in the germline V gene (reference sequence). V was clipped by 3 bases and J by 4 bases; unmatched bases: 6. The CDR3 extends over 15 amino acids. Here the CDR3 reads CSARGGQGASDTQYF. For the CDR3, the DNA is TGCAGTGCTAGGGGCGGACAGGGGGCCTCAGATACGCAGTATTTT.

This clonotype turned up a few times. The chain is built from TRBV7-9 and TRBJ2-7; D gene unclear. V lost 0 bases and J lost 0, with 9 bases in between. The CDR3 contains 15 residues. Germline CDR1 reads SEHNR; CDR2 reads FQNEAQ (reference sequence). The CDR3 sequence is CASSLASKPSYEQYF. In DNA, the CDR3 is TGTGCCAGCAGCTTAGCCAGCAAACCCTCCTACGAGCAGTACTTC.

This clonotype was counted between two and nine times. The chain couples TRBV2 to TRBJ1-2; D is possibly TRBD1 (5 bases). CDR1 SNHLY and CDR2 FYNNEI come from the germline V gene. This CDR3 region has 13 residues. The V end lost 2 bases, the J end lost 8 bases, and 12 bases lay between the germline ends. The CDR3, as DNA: TGTGCCAGCAGTGAACGGGGTTGGGGCGGCTACACCTTC. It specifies CASSERGWGGYTF.

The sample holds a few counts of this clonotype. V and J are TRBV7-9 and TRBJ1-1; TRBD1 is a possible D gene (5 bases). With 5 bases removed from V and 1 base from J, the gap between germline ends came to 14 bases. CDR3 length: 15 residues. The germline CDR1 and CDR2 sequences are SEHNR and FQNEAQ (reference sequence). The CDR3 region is CASSPSEGRNTEAFF. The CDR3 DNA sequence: TGTGCCAGCAGCCCCTCCGAGGGGCGGAACACTGAAGCTTTCTTT.

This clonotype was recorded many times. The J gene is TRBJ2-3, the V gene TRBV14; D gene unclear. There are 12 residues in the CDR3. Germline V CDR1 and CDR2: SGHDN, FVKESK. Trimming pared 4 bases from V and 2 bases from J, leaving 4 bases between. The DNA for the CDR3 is TGTGCCAGCAGCCCTTTCACAGATACGCAGTATTTT. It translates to CASSPFTDTQYF. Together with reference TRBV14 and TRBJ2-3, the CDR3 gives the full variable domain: EAGVTQFPSHSVIEKGQTVTLRCDPISGHDNLYWYRRVMGKEIKFLLHFVKESKQDESGMPNNRFLAERTGGTYSTLKVQPAELEDSGVYFCASSPFTDTQYFGPGTRLTVL.

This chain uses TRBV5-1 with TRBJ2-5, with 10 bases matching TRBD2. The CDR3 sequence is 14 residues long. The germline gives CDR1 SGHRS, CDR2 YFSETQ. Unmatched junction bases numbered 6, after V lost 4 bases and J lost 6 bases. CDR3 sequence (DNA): TGCGCCAGCAGCCCGCTAGCGGGGGCGAAGACCCAGTACTTC. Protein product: CASSPLAGAKTQYF. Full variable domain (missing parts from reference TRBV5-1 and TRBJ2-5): KAGVTQTPRYLIKTRGQQVTLSCSPISGHRSVSWYQQTPGQGLQFLFEYFSETQRNKGNFPGRFSGRQFSNSRSEMNVSTLELGDSALYLCASSPLAGAKTQYFGPGTRLLVL.

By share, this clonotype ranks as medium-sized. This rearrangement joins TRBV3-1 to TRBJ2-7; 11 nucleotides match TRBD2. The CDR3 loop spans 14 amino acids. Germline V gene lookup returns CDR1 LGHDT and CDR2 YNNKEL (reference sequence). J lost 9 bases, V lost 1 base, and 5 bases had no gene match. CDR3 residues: CASSQGLAGFGQYF. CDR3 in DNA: TGTGCCAGCAGCCAAGGACTAGCGGGATTTGGGCAGTACTTC.

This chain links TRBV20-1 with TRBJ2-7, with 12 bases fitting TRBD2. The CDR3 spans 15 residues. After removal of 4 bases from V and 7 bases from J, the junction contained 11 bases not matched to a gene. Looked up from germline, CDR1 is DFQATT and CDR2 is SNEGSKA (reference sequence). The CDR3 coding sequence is TGCAGTGCTAACGATGGACTAGCGGGGCTCTATGAGCAGTACTTC. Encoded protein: CSANDGLAGLYEQYF.

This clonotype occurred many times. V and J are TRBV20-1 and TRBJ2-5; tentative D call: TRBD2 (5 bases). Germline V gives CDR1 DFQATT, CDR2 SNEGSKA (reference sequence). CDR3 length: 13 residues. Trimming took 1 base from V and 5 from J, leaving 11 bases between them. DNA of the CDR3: TGCAGTGCTAGAGTTGGCGGGCTGGAGACCCAGTACTTC. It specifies CSARVGGLETQYF.

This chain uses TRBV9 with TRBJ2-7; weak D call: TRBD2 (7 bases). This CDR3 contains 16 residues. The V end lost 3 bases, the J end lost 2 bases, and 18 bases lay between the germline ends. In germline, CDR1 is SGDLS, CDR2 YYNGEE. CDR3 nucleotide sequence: TGTGCCAGCAGCGAGGGGGGGGGGTTCGATGCCTACGAGCAGTACTTC. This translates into CASSEGGGFDAYEQYF.

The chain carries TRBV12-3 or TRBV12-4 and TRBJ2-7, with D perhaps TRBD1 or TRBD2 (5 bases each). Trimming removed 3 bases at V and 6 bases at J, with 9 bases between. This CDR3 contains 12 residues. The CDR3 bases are TGTGCCAGCAGTTTCGCAGGGACCGAGCAGTACTTC. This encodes CASSFAGTEQYF.

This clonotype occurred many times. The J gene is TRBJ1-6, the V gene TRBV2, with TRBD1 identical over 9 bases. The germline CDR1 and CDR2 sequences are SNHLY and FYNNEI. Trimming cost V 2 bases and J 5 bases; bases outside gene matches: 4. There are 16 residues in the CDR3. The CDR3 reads CASSERGQGHNSPLHF. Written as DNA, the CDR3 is TGTGCCAGCAGTGAAAGGGGACAGGGCCATAATTCACCCCTCCACTTT.

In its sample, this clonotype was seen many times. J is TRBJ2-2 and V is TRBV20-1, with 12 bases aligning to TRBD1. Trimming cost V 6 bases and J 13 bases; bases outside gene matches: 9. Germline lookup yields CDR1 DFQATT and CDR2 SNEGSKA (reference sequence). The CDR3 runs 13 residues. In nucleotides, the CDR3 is TGCAGTGCCTCCGGGACAGGGGGCGTTAGGCTGTTTTTT. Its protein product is CSASGTGGVRLFF.

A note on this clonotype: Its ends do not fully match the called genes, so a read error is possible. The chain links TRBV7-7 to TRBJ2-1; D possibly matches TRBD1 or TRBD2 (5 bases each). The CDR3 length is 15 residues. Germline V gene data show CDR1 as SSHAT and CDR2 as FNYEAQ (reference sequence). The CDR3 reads CASSLHSGQYNEQFF. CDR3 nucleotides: TGTGCTAGCAGCTTACACAGCGGACAATACAATGAGCAGTTCTTC.

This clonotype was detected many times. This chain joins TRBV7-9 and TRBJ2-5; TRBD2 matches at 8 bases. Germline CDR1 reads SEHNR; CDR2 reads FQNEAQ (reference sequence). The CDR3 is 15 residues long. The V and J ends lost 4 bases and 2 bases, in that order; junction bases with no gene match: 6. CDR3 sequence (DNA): TGTGCCAGCAGCTCTCAAACTAGCGGTCAAGAGACCCAGTACTTC. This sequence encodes CASSSQTSGQETQYF.